The rows below give T cell receptor beta chains drawn from one sample of a study of blood T cell repertoires in COVID-19. Sequencing used immunoSEQ multiplex PCR; TCRdb keeps in-frame clones, though not all of them. The data hold 95,000 to 100,000 clones, with less than 85% observed a single time. The sequenced sample was peripheral blood. The receptors stem from a woman aged 70-85 years with active or convalescent COVID-19. Both conserved end residues are part of each CDR3. D genes are given only for firm matches. Only some rows state a clone size, as once, few, many or a class for expanded clones.

j_call,v_call,clone_size,d_call,cdr3_nt,cdr3_aa
TRBJ1-5,TRBV18,-,-,TGTGCCAGCTCACCGTCCCAGAATCAGCCCCAGCATTTT,CASSPSQNQPQHF
TRBJ1-5,TRBV5-5,-,-,TGTGCCAGCAGCTGGGGCGCAGGGGAGAGCAATCAGCCCCAGCATTTT,CASSWGAGESNQPQHF
TRBJ2-3,TRBV29-1,-,TRBD2,TGCAGCGTAAGAGCGGGACTCGCAGATACGCAGTATTTT,CSVRAGLADTQYF
TRBJ2-7,TRBV3-1/TRBV3-2,-,-,TGTGCCAGCAGCCAAGATACTGGTTTCGGGGGAGGCATCTACGAGCAGTACTTC,CASSQDTGFGGGIYEQYF
TRBJ2-7,TRBV19,once,-,TGTGCCAGTAGCAGACAGTTAAGCTCCTACGAGCAGTACTTC,CASSRQLSSYEQYF
TRBJ2-1,TRBV6-5,-,TRBD2,TGTGCCACTAAACAGTGGCAAGCGGGAGACGAGCAGTTCTTC,CATKQWQAGDEQFF
TRBJ2-7,TRBV3-1/TRBV3-2,few,-,TGTGCCAGCAGCCAAGTAGATGGGGGCTATCCCTACGAGCAGTACTTC,CASSQVDGGYPYEQYF
TRBJ2-1,TRBV2,-,TRBD2,TGTGCCAGCCAATGGCGGGGGGGTACAGGGGAGCAGTTCTTC,CASQWRGGTGEQFF
TRBJ1-2,TRBV5-6,-,-,TGTGCCAGCAGCTTGGCCAGGGTGACTGGCTACACCTTC,CASSLARVTGYTF
TRBJ2-7,TRBV5-5,-,TRBD2,TGTGCCAGCAGCTATTCTAGCGGGAGTAGATACGAGCAGTACTTC,CASSYSSGSRYEQYF
TRBJ1-1,TRBV10-1,few,TRBD1,TGCGCCAGCCAGTGTGGGACAGAAAAGAACACTGAAGCTTTCTTT,CASQCGTEKNTEAFF